These T cell receptor beta chains were read from a single sample in a study of control samples from healthy donors and cancer patients. Produced via immunoSEQ multiplex PCR; TCRdb's table is partial and in-frame only. The profile covers about 63,000 clones, with 65% to 90% appearing a single time and nearly 5.5% taken by the ten largest. The sequenced sample consisted of blood. The receptors stem from a man aged 35-49 years in good health. The CDR3 runs from the conserved cysteine through the conserved F or W. D genes are given only for firm matches. Clone size, where shown, is once, few, many, or a class for clones that have expanded.

D gene,J gene,clone size,V gene,CDR3 protein,CDR3 DNA
-,TRBJ1-5,-,TRBV2,CASNRDNQPQHF,TGTGCCAGCAACAGAGACAATCAGCCCCAGCATTTT
-,TRBJ2-5,-,TRBV11-3,CASSLGTSVVQETQYF,TGTGCCAGCAGCTTAGGGACTTCCGTCGTCCAAGAGACCCAGTACTTC
-,TRBJ2-1,-,TRBV7-2,CASSLGGGNEQFF,TGTGCCAGCAGCTTAGGAGGCGGGAATGAGCAGTTCTTC
-,TRBJ2-5,-,TRBV20-1,CSAGGTQYF,TGCAGTGCTGGTGGGACCCAGTACTTC
-,TRBJ2-1,once,TRBV2,CASSEDGGMVGQFF,TGTGCCAGCAGTGAAGACGGGGGTATGGTGGGGCAGTTCTTC
-,TRBJ1-1,-,TRBV11-3,CASSLKGGTAFF,TGTGCCAGCAGCTTAAAGGGAGGTACGGCTTTCTTT
TRBD1,TRBJ1-2,-,TRBV24-1,CATNFIRGRRGYTF,TGTGCCACCAATTTCATAAGGGGGCGCCGTGGCTACACCTTC
TRBD1,TRBJ1-5,-,TRBV6-2/TRBV6-3,CASSSTGGGQPQHF,TGTGCCAGCAGCTCGACAGGGGGCGGGCAGCCCCAGCATTTT
-,TRBJ1-5,-,TRBV7-2,CASSPPNQPQHF,TGTGCCAGCAGCCCTCCCAATCAGCCCCAGCATTTT
-,TRBJ2-2,-,TRBV30,CAWSGGTGELFF,TGTGCCTGGAGTGGTGGGACCGGGGAGCTGTTTTTT
-,TRBJ1-1,-,TRBV5-1,CASSLVVGGVTEAFF,TGCGCCAGCAGCTTGGTTGTAGGAGGGGTAACTGAAGCTTTCTTT
-,TRBJ2-3,-,TRBV11-2,CASSRGANPDTQYF,TGTGCCAGCAGCCGGGGGGCTAACCCAGATACGCAGTATTTT
TRBD2,TRBJ2-5,-,TRBV4-2,CASSRTSQETQYF,TGTGCCAGCAGCCGGACTAGCCAAGAGACCCAGTACTTC
-,TRBJ1-4,-,TRBV27,CASSLRGYGTNEKLFF,TGTGCCAGCAGCCTTCGGGGTTACGGAACTAATGAAAAACTGTTTTTT
-,TRBJ1-6,-,TRBV10-3,CAIRTANSPLHF,TGTGCCATCAGGACAGCTAATTCACCCCTCCACTTT
-,TRBJ1-3,-,TRBV11-3,CASSLGSGNTIYF,TGTGCCAGCAGCTTAGGATCTGGAAACACCATATATTTT